This T cell receptor beta chain stems from a study of blood T cell repertoires in COVID-19. Background on the study: COVID-19 samples from acute and convalescent phases originated in the United States, Italy and Spain. From T cells, B-cell-depleted T cells, or PBMCs came the material, which was cDNA or gDNA.

Per the original methods: Amplification with reference gene primers provided the estimates of nucleated cell counts. The assay was immunoSEQ multiplex PCR, and TCRdb's table has in-frame clones only and misses some. That table furnishes V, J and clone size, whereas the DNA furnished D and trimming. In the table there are over 200,000 clones, approximately 90% of which are singletons. Germline V gene sequence: CDR1 GTSNPN, CDR2 SVGIG (reference sequence). This CDR3 comprises 13 residues. V gave up 3 bases and J gave up 5 bases, with 13 bases separating them. Sequencing was performed on peripheral blood. This chain uses TRBV30 with TRBJ2-5; TRBD2 is a possible D gene (6 bases). This clonotype was sampled from a woman under 30 who had recovered from COVID-19. The CDR3 DNA reads as TGTGCCTGGAGCCTTTTGGAGGGTGAGACCCAGTACTTC. Its protein is CAWSLLEGETQYF.